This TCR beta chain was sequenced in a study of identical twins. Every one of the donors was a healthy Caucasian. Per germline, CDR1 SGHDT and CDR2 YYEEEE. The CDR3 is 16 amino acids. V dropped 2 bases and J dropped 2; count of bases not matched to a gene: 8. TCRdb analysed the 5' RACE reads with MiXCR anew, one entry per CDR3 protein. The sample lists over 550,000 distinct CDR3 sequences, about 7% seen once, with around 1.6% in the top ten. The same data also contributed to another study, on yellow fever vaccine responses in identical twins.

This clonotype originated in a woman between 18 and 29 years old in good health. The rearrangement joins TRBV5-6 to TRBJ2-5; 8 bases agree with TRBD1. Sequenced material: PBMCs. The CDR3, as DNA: TGTGCCAGCAGCTTCCTCCGGGACAGGTTTCAAGAGACCCAGTACTTC. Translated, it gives CASSFLRDRFQETQYF.